This T cell receptor (beta chain) was sequenced for a study of cytomegalovirus exposure and HLA in healthy donors. Whole-study findings and limits: High specificity and sensitivity for cytomegalovirus status were reported for the classifier.

Germline-derived CDR1 and CDR2 are MNHEY and SVGAGI. Trimming cost V 0 bases and J 3 bases, with 8 bases left between them. The CDR3 is 15 amino acids. Method: immunoSEQ multiplex PCR; TCRdb's copy keeps in-frame clones and lacks some. Of 130,000 to 150,000 clones detected, 89% appear once; the ten largest clones hold over 8.5%. This clone is a singleton in its sample. Its antigen is as yet unknown. This CDR3 is also generated by other DNA sequences in the sample. This chain connects TRBV6-5 to TRBJ2-2; the D gene is possibly TRBD1 (5 bases). This receptor was obtained from a woman younger than 35 in good health and CMV-seropositive. Material for sequencing was PBMCs. The CDR3 here is CASSYSQGYTGELFF. DNA for the CDR3: TGTGCCAGCAGTTACTCGCAGGGTTACACCGGGGAGCTGTTTTTT.